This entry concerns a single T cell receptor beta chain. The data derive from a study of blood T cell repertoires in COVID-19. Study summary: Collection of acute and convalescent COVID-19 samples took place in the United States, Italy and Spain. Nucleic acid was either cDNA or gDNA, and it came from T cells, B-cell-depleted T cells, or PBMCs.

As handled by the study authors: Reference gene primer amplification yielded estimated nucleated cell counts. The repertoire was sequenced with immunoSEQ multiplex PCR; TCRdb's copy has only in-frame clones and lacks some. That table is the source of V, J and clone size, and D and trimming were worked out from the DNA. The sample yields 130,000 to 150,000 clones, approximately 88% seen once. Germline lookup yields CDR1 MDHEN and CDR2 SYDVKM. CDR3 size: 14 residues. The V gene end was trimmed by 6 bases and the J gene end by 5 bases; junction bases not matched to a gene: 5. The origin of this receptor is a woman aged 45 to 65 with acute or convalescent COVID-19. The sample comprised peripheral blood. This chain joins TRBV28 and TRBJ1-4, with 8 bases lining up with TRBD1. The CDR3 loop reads CASRPGQVNEKLFF. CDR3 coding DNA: TGTGCCAGCAGGCCGGGACAGGTGAATGAAAAACTGTTTTTT.